The rows below give T cell receptor beta chains drawn from one sample of a study of blood T cell repertoires in COVID-19. Method: immunoSEQ multiplex PCR; TCRdb's copy keeps in-frame clones and lacks some. Found here are 200,000 to 250,000 clones, about 83% of them singletons; the top ten hold roughly 5.5%. The sequenced material came from peripheral blood. All receptors come from a human donor in a cohort sampled during active COVID-19. The CDR3 runs from the conserved cysteine through the conserved F or W. Fields, in order: CDR3 length, clone size, V gene, J gene, D gene, CDR3 protein, CDR3 DNA. D genes are given only for firm matches. Only part of the rows carry a size: once, few, many, or a class if the clone is expanded.

CDR3 length: 15
clone size: -
V gene: TRBV15
J gene: TRBJ2-7
D gene: -
CDR3 protein: CATSREGGQTYEQYF
CDR3 DNA: TGTGCCACCAGCAGAGAGGGGGGACAGACCTACGAGCAGTACTTC

CDR3 length: 15
clone size: -
V gene: TRBV7-2
J gene: TRBJ2-3
D gene: TRBD2
CDR3 protein: CASTTQAGEGHTQYF
CDR3 DNA: TGTGCCAGCACCACCCAAGCGGGAGAGGGACATACGCAGTATTTT

CDR3 length: 16
clone size: -
V gene: TRBV19
J gene: TRBJ2-1
D gene: -
CDR3 protein: CASSIGGGGPGNEQFF
CDR3 DNA: TGTGCCAGTAGTATAGGTGGGGGAGGCCCGGGGAATGAGCAGTTCTTC

CDR3 length: 14
clone size: many
V gene: TRBV28
J gene: TRBJ1-5
D gene: -
CDR3 protein: CASSFVSTRGPQHF
CDR3 DNA: TGTGCCAGCAGTTTCGTCTCGACGCGGGGACCCCAGCATTTT

CDR3 length: 14
clone size: once
V gene: TRBV19
J gene: TRBJ1-5
D gene: -
CDR3 protein: CASSIAQGNQPQHF
CDR3 DNA: TGTGCCAGTAGTATAGCACAGGGAAATCAGCCCCAGCATTTT

CDR3 length: 16
clone size: -
V gene: TRBV4-1
J gene: TRBJ2-7
D gene: TRBD2
CDR3 protein: CASSQVLSGEIYEQYF
CDR3 DNA: TGCGCCAGCAGCCAAGTTTTGAGCGGGGAGATCTACGAGCAGTACTTC

CDR3 length: 13
clone size: -
V gene: TRBV3-1/TRBV3-2
J gene: TRBJ2-1
D gene: -
CDR3 protein: CASSPTGGNEQFF
CDR3 DNA: TGTGCCAGCAGCCCCACCGGGGGCAATGAGCAGTTCTTC

CDR3 length: 18
clone size: -
V gene: TRBV27
J gene: TRBJ2-4
D gene: TRBD2
CDR3 protein: CASSFRREVAGGYNIQYF
CDR3 DNA: TGTGCCAGCAGTTTCCGCCGGGAAGTAGCGGGAGGGTATAACATTCAGTACTTC

CDR3 length: 14
clone size: -
V gene: TRBV27
J gene: TRBJ1-1
D gene: -
CDR3 protein: CASSPSRENTEAFF
CDR3 DNA: TGTGCCAGCAGCCCCAGCAGGGAGAACACTGAAGCTTTCTTT

CDR3 length: 13
clone size: -
V gene: TRBV18
J gene: TRBJ2-1
D gene: -
CDR3 protein: CASSETKYNEQFF
CDR3 DNA: TGTGCCAGCTCGGAGACGAAGTACAATGAGCAGTTCTTC

CDR3 length: 17
clone size: few
V gene: TRBV7-9
J gene: TRBJ1-4
D gene: -
CDR3 protein: CASSRRPLGTSNEKLFF
CDR3 DNA: TGTGCCAGCAGCCGCCGCCCTCTTGGGACTTCTAATGAAAAACTGTTTTTT

CDR3 length: 13
clone size: -
V gene: TRBV5-1
J gene: TRBJ1-5
D gene: -
CDR3 protein: CASSLDRDQPQHF
CDR3 DNA: TGCGCCAGCAGCTTGGACAGGGATCAGCCCCAGCATTTT

CDR3 length: 15
clone size: once
V gene: TRBV18
J gene: TRBJ2-5
D gene: TRBD1
CDR3 protein: CASSPPGQGEETQYF
CDR3 DNA: TGTGCCAGCTCACCTCCCGGGCAGGGGGAAGAGACCCAGTACTTC

CDR3 length: 16
clone size: -
V gene: TRBV19
J gene: TRBJ1-2
D gene: -
CDR3 protein: CASSMGSEGWNYGYTF
CDR3 DNA: TGTGCCAGTAGTATGGGTTCGGAGGGATGGAACTATGGCTACACCTTC

CDR3 length: 13
clone size: -
V gene: TRBV6-4
J gene: TRBJ1-1
D gene: -
CDR3 protein: CASSDGAAREAFF
CDR3 DNA: TGTGCCAGCAGTGACGGGGCAGCCAGAGAAGCTTTCTTT

CDR3 length: 17
clone size: -
V gene: TRBV11-2
J gene: TRBJ2-3
D gene: TRBD2
CDR3 protein: CASSKRGSGTNTDTQYF
CDR3 DNA: TGTGCCAGCAGTAAAAGGGGTAGCGGGACAAACACAGATACGCAGTATTTT

CDR3 length: 15
clone size: -
V gene: TRBV6-5
J gene: TRBJ2-1
D gene: TRBD2
CDR3 protein: CASSYPGTSVNEQFF
CDR3 DNA: TGTGCCAGCAGTTACCCCGGGACTAGCGTAAATGAGCAGTTCTTC

CDR3 length: 15
clone size: -
V gene: TRBV2
J gene: TRBJ2-7
D gene: -
CDR3 protein: CASSETTAKGLEQYF
CDR3 DNA: TGTGCCAGCAGTGAAACGACAGCTAAGGGACTCGAGCAGTACTTC

CDR3 length: 11
clone size: many
V gene: TRBV20-1
J gene: TRBJ2-2
D gene: -
CDR3 protein: CSATGAGELFF
CDR3 DNA: TGCAGTGCTACAGGGGCCGGGGAGCTGTTTTTT

CDR3 length: 15
clone size: -
V gene: TRBV5-4
J gene: TRBJ1-1
D gene: TRBD1
CDR3 protein: CASSLEPRGQTEAFF
CDR3 DNA: TGTGCCAGCAGCTTGGAGCCCAGGGGGCAGACTGAAGCTTTCTTT

CDR3 length: 13
clone size: -
V gene: TRBV10-3
J gene: TRBJ1-2
D gene: TRBD1
CDR3 protein: CAISSMTGVGYTF
CDR3 DNA: TGTGCCATCAGTTCCATGACAGGGGTCGGCTACACCTTC

CDR3 length: 15
clone size: -
V gene: TRBV28
J gene: TRBJ2-7
D gene: TRBD2
CDR3 protein: CASSTPWAGGHEQYF
CDR3 DNA: TGTGCCAGCAGTACGCCCTGGGCGGGAGGGCACGAGCAGTACTTC

CDR3 length: 16
clone size: -
V gene: TRBV4-1
J gene: TRBJ2-7
D gene: TRBD2
CDR3 protein: CASSPRLAGDRYEQYF
CDR3 DNA: TGCGCCAGCAGCCCCCGACTAGCGGGAGATCGCTACGAGCAGTACTTC

CDR3 length: 18
clone size: -
V gene: TRBV5-1
J gene: TRBJ2-6
D gene: TRBD1
CDR3 protein: CASSSGDRTYSGANVLTF
CDR3 DNA: TGCGCCAGCAGCTCCGGGGACAGGACTTACTCTGGGGCCAACGTCCTGACTTTC

CDR3 length: 15
clone size: -
V gene: TRBV11-2
J gene: TRBJ2-1
D gene: -
CDR3 protein: CASSSSGDSYNEQFF
CDR3 DNA: TGTGCCAGCAGCTCCTCAGGGGATTCCTACAATGAGCAGTTCTTC

CDR3 length: 14
clone size: -
V gene: TRBV5-1
J gene: TRBJ1-1
D gene: TRBD1
CDR3 protein: CASSLEQGASEAFF
CDR3 DNA: TGCGCCAGCAGCTTGGAGCAGGGGGCCTCTGAAGCTTTCTTT

CDR3 length: 16
clone size: -
V gene: TRBV6-5
J gene: TRBJ2-3
D gene: TRBD1
CDR3 protein: CASSYSKGTGVDTQYF
CDR3 DNA: TGTGCCAGCAGTTACTCGAAGGGGACAGGCGTAGATACGCAGTATTTT

CDR3 length: 15
clone size: once
V gene: TRBV11-2
J gene: TRBJ2-5
D gene: TRBD2
CDR3 protein: CASGLAGEREETQYF
CDR3 DNA: TGTGCCAGCGGATTAGCGGGAGAGAGGGAAGAGACCCAGTACTTC

CDR3 length: 13
clone size: -
V gene: TRBV28
J gene: TRBJ2-7
D gene: -
CDR3 protein: CASSSGTEYEQYF
CDR3 DNA: TGTGCCAGCAGCTCTGGGACTGAATACGAGCAGTACTTC

CDR3 length: 13
clone size: few
V gene: TRBV12-5
J gene: TRBJ2-7
D gene: TRBD1
CDR3 protein: CASHLGTEYEQYF
CDR3 DNA: TGTGCTAGTCACCTAGGGACAGAATACGAGCAGTACTTC

CDR3 length: 14
clone size: once
V gene: TRBV25-1
J gene: TRBJ1-2
D gene: -
CDR3 protein: CASSERGRDYGYTF
CDR3 DNA: TGTGCCAGCAGTGAACGGGGAAGGGACTATGGCTACACCTTC

CDR3 length: 14
clone size: -
V gene: TRBV2
J gene: TRBJ2-3
D gene: -
CDR3 protein: CASSYMISTDTQYF
CDR3 DNA: TGTGCCAGCAGCTATATGATTAGCACAGATACGCAGTATTTT

CDR3 length: 16
clone size: -
V gene: TRBV15
J gene: TRBJ1-6
D gene: TRBD1
CDR3 protein: CATRELRTGDNSPLHF
CDR3 DNA: TGTGCCACCAGGGAGCTAAGGACAGGGGATAATTCACCCCTCCACTTT